This TCR beta chain is from a study of T cell responses to AZD1222 COVID-19 vaccine. General study findings and limits: Along spike, vaccine-associated CD4 TCRs were found throughout, with dominance at 160-218 and 743-854. It was only a handful of AZD1222 recipients who were seropositive at baseline.

In regard to this clone: The antigen is undetermined.

Some clones are missing from TCRdb's copy, which holds only in-frame ones; the method was immunoSEQ multiplex PCR. The sample lists 150,000 to 200,000 clones, under 95% occurring once. Germline assignment: CDR1 SEHNR and CDR2 FQNEAQ (reference sequence). V lost 6 bases to trimming and J lost 3 bases, with 8 bases between them. The CDR3 has 13 residues. Sequenced material: peripheral blood, taken 28 days after the second AZD1222 dose. This chain links TRBV7-9 with TRBJ2-2; D is unclear. The TCR was taken from an adult who received the AZD1222 COVID-19 vaccine. CDR3 bases: TGTGCCAGCAGGATCGGCTACACCGGGGAGCTGTTTTTT. This gives the protein CASRIGYTGELFF.